The 30 T cell receptor beta chains in this list originate from one sample, sequenced in a study of T cell responses to AZD1222 COVID-19 vaccine. Libraries were prepared by immunoSEQ multiplex PCR; TCRdb keeps only in-frame clonotypes and omits some of them. The table includes 150,000 to 250,000 clones, more than 85% detected once. Material: peripheral blood, obtained 28 days after the second AZD1222 dose. These receptors came from an adult who received the AZD1222 COVID-19 vaccine.

This clone showed up just once. The V and J genes are TRBV5-1 and TRBJ1-3; no definite D call. The length of the CDR3 is 11 residues. CDR1 and CDR2 from the germline V gene are SGHRS and YFSETQ. The V end lost 3 bases, the J end lost 2 bases, and 0 bases lay between the germline ends. The CDR3 sequence is CASSSGNTIYF. DNA of the CDR3: TGCGCCAGCAGCTCTGGAAACACCATATATTTT.

The chain has TRBV7-8 and TRBJ1-2; maybe TRBD1 (5 bases). V shed 1 base and J shed 2 bases, with 14 bases lying between them. CDR3 length: 16 amino acids. CDR1 is SGHVS, CDR2 FQNEAQ, per germline. CDR3 DNA: TGTGCCAGCAGCTTAGGACTCGGGGCCATCAACTATGGCTACACCTTC. Translating it yields CASSLGLGAINYGYTF.

CDR3 sequence (DNA): TGTGCCAGCAGCTTAACCCCTTCACTAGCTCCCGATGAGCAGTTCTTC. Its protein product is CASSLTPSLAPDEQFF. The J gene is TRBJ2-1, the V gene TRBV7-3; a possible D gene is TRBD2 (6 bases). Germline CDR1 reads SGHTA; CDR2 reads FQGTGA. V lost 0 bases to trimming and J lost 8 bases, with 17 bases between them. The CDR3 spans 16 residues.

Comments on this clone: Other DNA sequences in this specimen translate into the identical CDR3. This chain joins TRBV19 and TRBJ1-6; tentative D call: TRBD1 (5 bases). This CDR3 region has 13 residues. With 6 bases removed from V and 5 bases from J, the gap between germline ends came to 8 bases. In germline, CDR1 is LNHDA, CDR2 SQIVND (reference sequence). The CDR3 bases are TGTGCCAGTAGGACGGGGGATAATTCACCCCTCCACTTT. Its protein is CASRTGDNSPLHF.

The chain carries TRBV5-1 and TRBJ1-2; TRBD1 matches at 8 bases. The CDR3 contains 14 residues. Looked up from germline, CDR1 is SGHRS and CDR2 is YFSETQ. The ends lost 4 bases at V and 6 bases at J; junction bases unmatched: 8. In DNA, the CDR3 is TGCGCCAGCAGCGTACCCAGGGGGCTTGATGGCTACACCTTC. Amino acid sequence: CASSVPRGLDGYTF.

V and J are TRBV12-5 and TRBJ2-2, with D tentatively TRBD1 (6 bases). Between the trimmed V and J ends, which lost 3 bases and 0 bases, there was a span of 17 bases. This CDR3 comprises 18 residues. Germline V lookup: CDR1 LGHNT, CDR2 FRNRAP. The CDR3 bases are TGTGCTAGTGGTTTCGCTCCCCGGGACAAGACGAACACCGGGGAGCTGTTTTTT. As protein: CASGFAPRDKTNTGELFF.

The chain recombines TRBV5-1 with TRBJ2-1, with 7 bases that match TRBD2. In germline, CDR1 is SGHRS, CDR2 YFSETQ. V shed 1 base, J shed 7 bases, and the junction held 5 bases outside the gene matches. The CDR3 has 14 amino acids. The CDR3 reads CASSLSSGINEQFF. The CDR3 DNA follows: TGCGCCAGCAGCTTGTCCAGCGGGATTAATGAGCAGTTCTTC.

The chain has TRBV6-6 and TRBJ1-2, with TRBD1 matching over 7 bases. The CDR3 spans 14 residues. Germline V gene data show CDR1 as MNHNY and CDR2 as SVGAGI (reference sequence). Trimming removed 7 bases from V and 7 bases from J; junction bases left unmatched: 12. The CDR3 DNA is TGTGCCAGCACCTTAGCGGGACAGAAACGTGGCTACACCTTC. Protein product: CASTLAGQKRGYTF.

This rearrangement joins TRBV28 to TRBJ1-1; D ambiguous. The CDR3 contains 11 residues. Trimming pared 4 bases from V and 11 bases from J, leaving 11 bases between. Looked up from germline, CDR1 is MDHEN and CDR2 is SYDVKM. The CDR3 DNA sequence: TGTGCCAGCAGTTCCTACACCCAGGCTTTCTTT. Amino acids: CASSSYTQAFF.

This clone is a singleton in its sample. The CDR3 DNA is TGTGCCAGCAGCTACAGGACCGGGACAGGGGGCTTCTCTGGGGCCAACGTCCTGACTTTC. Translated: CASSYRTGTGGFSGANVLTF. V and J are TRBV7-3 and TRBJ2-6, with 12 bases identical to TRBD1. Trimming at V came to 4 bases and at J to 0 bases, leaving 10 bases not matched to a gene. The CDR3 extends over 20 amino acids. Germline V gene data show CDR1 as SGHTA and CDR2 as FQGTGA.

This rearrangement joins TRBV2 to TRBJ2-3, with 13 nucleotides matching TRBD2. The CDR3 consists of 19 residues. Germline V gene data show CDR1 as SNHLY and CDR2 as FYNNEI. Trimming removed 7 bases from V and 0 bases from J; junction bases left unmatched: 13. CDR3 bases: TGTGCCAGCACCGATCCGGGACTAGCGGGACTTACTAGCACAGATACGCAGTATTTT. Protein product: CASTDPGLAGLTSTDTQYF.

The genes are TRBV19 and TRBJ1-2; D is undetermined. The V gene lost 6 bases and the J gene lost 6 bases, with 20 bases spanning the gap. Germline V gene lookup returns CDR1 LNHDA and CDR2 SQIVND (reference sequence). The CDR3 is 15 residues long. The CDR3 loop reads CASSQAPTAVHGYTF. The DNA for the CDR3 is TGTGCCAGTAGCCAAGCTCCAACAGCAGTCCATGGCTACACCTTC. Full variable domain (remainder filled in from reference TRBV19 and TRBJ1-2): DGGITQSPKYLFRKEGQNVTLSCEQNLNHDAMYWYRQDPGQGLRLIYYSQIVNDFQKGDIAEGYSVSREKKESFPLTVTSAQKNPTAFYLCASSQAPTAVHGYTFGSGTRLTVV.

This clone was seen only a few times. The J gene is TRBJ2-7, the V gene TRBV5-1; perhaps D is TRBD1 or TRBD2 (5 bases each). The CDR3 loop spans 15 amino acids. V was trimmed by 0 bases and J by 3 bases, leaving 13 bases between them. Germline V gene sequence: CDR1 SGHRS, CDR2 YFSETQ. CDR3 in DNA: TGCGCCAGCAGCTTGGGGGACCTTTACGACTACGAGCAGTACTTC. Encoded protein: CASSLGDLYDYEQYF.

The rearrangement links TRBV18 to TRBJ2-7; 10 bases fit TRBD2. The trim removed 5 bases at V and 2 bases at J, leaving 6 bases unmatched. Germline CDR1 is KGHSH and CDR2 is LQKENI. The CDR3 has 15 amino acids. In DNA form, the CDR3 reads TGTGCCAGCTCAGATCGGCTAGCGGGGGCCTACGAGCAGTACTTC. It is translated as CASSDRLAGAYEQYF.

This clone was seen once. J is TRBJ2-5 and V is TRBV7-9; 9 nucleotides align to TRBD1. From germline, CDR1 is SEHNR and CDR2 FQNEAQ (reference sequence). CDR3 size: 17 residues. The V and J ends lost 2 bases and 2 bases, in that order; junction bases with no gene match: 9. The CDR3 DNA follows: TGTGCCAGCAGCTTATCGGTTGGGACAGGGCTACAAGAGACCCAGTACTTC. This translates into CASSLSVGTGLQETQYF.

The V call is TRBV7-2, the J call TRBJ2-2; TRBD2 matches at 7 bases. With 1 base clipped from V and 1 base from J, the junction kept 3 bases outside the gene matches. From germline, CDR1 is SGHTA and CDR2 FQGNSA. The CDR3 loop spans 16 amino acids. This CDR3 reads CASSLGPSGNTGELFF. Written as DNA, the CDR3 is TGTGCCAGCAGCTTAGGTCCTAGCGGGAACACCGGGGAGCTGTTTTTT.

This chain connects TRBV3-1 (or the pseudogene TRBV3-2) to TRBJ2-1, with 8 nucleotides matching TRBD2. The germline CDR1 and CDR2 sequences are LGHDT and YNNKEL (reference sequence). V lost 4 bases to trimming and J lost 0 bases; unmatched junction nucleotides: 11. The CDR3 sequence is 18 residues long. The CDR3 protein is CASSPLGGRPSSYNEQFF. The CDR3 region has the DNA TGTGCCAGCAGCCCTCTCGGCGGGAGGCCCAGCTCCTACAATGAGCAGTTCTTC.

This chain uses TRBV28 with TRBJ2-2, with 9 bases matching TRBD1. This CDR3 spans 18 amino acids. With 6 bases clipped from V and 6 bases from J, the junction kept 17 bases outside the gene matches. CDR1 is MDHEN and CDR2 is SYDVKM in the germline V gene. CDR3 protein: CASRPTGTGLKIAGELFF. The CDR3 DNA sequence: TGTGCCAGCAGACCCACCGGGACAGGGCTAAAAATTGCCGGGGAGCTGTTTTTT. The variable domain in full, completed from reference TRBV28 and TRBJ2-2, reads DVKVTQSSRYLVKRTGEKVFLECVQDMDHENMFWYRQDPGLGLRLIYFSYDVKMKEKGDIPEGYSVSREKKERFSLILESASTNQTSMYLCASRPTGTGLKIAGELFFGEGSRLTVL.

This clone appeared a single time. V is TRBV19 and J is TRBJ2-2; D may be TRBD2 (6 bases). V gave up 7 bases and J gave up 4 bases, with 10 bases separating them. Germline CDR1 LNHDA, CDR2 SQIVND (reference sequence). This CDR3 spans 13 amino acids. In DNA form, the CDR3 reads TGTGCCAGTATTAAGGAGGGCACCGGGGAGCTGTTTTTT. This encodes CASIKEGTGELFF.

The chain is built from TRBV9 and TRBJ2-2; D unclear. The ends were cut back, 0 bases at V and 6 bases at J, with 12 bases in the middle. Germline V CDR1 and CDR2: SGDLS, YYNGEE. The CDR3 length is 15 residues. The CDR3: CASSVVGFNPGELFF. The CDR3 DNA reads as TGTGCCAGCAGCGTAGTGGGCTTCAATCCCGGGGAGCTGTTTTTT. Drawing the rest from reference TRBV9 and TRBJ2-2, the complete variable domain is DSGVTQTPKHLITATGQRVTLRCSPRSGDLSVYWYQQSLDQGLQFLIQYYNGEERAKGNILERFSAQQFPDLHSELNLSSLELGDSALYFCASSVVGFNPGELFFGEGSRLTVL.

This rearrangement joins TRBV25-1 to TRBJ2-2, with a tentative D call TRBD1 (5 bases). Trimming left V 5 bases short and J 1 base short, with 14 bases between. The CDR3 loop spans 16 amino acids. Germline V lookup: CDR1 MGHDK, CDR2 SYGVNS. The CDR3 loop is CASSPSKTVNTGELFF. CDR3 coding DNA: TGTGCCAGCAGTCCATCGAAGACAGTGAACACCGGGGAGCTGTTTTTT.

The sample holds a few counts of this clone. This rearrangement joins TRBV6-2 or TRBV6-3 to TRBJ2-5; D is unresolved. The CDR3 consists of 14 residues. Trimming shortened V by 6 bases and J by 2 bases, and 13 bases separated the two germline ends. Germline CDR1 and CDR2: MNHEY and SVGEGT. CDR3 sequence reads: CASSPFTEQETQYF. In nucleotides, the CDR3 is TGTGCCAGCAGCCCGTTTACGGAACAAGAGACCCAGTACTTC.

The V gene is TRBV11-2, the J gene TRBJ2-7; TRBD2 agrees at 7 bases. Germline CDR1 SGHAT, CDR2 FQNNGV. CDR3 size: 19 residues. V lost 4 bases, J lost 3 bases, and 21 bases stayed unmatched. DNA for the CDR3: TGTGCCAGCAGCTCGCCTTGGACGGACTCACCGGGGGACTACTACGAGCAGTACTTC. Protein product: CASSSPWTDSPGDYYEQYF.

The chain uses TRBV28 and TRBJ2-7; TRBD1 matches 7 bases. This CDR3 spans 15 amino acids. V shed 5 bases and J 6 bases; nucleotides not matched to a gene: 13. The germline V gene encodes CDR1 MDHEN and CDR2 SYDVKM. CDR3 DNA: TGTGCCAGCAGTCCCCAGACGGGACAGACCTCCGAGCAGTACTTC. It codes for CASSPQTGQTSEQYF.

The chain recombines TRBV6-1 with TRBJ1-2; no clear D gene. Germline V lookup: CDR1 MNHNS, CDR2 SASEGT. V dropped 2 bases and J dropped 4 bases, with 5 bases sitting between them. The CDR3 runs 12 residues. The CDR3 DNA sequence: TGTGCCAGCAGTGAACCCGGCTATGGCTACACCTTC. Translating gives CASSEPGYGYTF.

The chain carries TRBV10-3 and TRBJ1-1; 8 bases match TRBD1. J was trimmed by 1 base and V by 7 bases; bases with no gene match: 5. Germline values: CDR1 ENHRY, CDR2 SYGVKD. This CDR3 has 14 amino acids. The CDR3 protein is CAITPGQANTEAFF. CDR3 DNA sequence: TGTGCCATCACCCCGGGACAGGCGAACACTGAAGCTTTCTTT.

The V call is TRBV18, the J call TRBJ1-3; D is ambiguous. Trimming removed 7 bases from V and 0 bases from J, with 22 bases in between. The germline gives CDR1 KGHSH, CDR2 LQKENI. This CDR3 is built from 18 residues. The CDR3 nucleotides are TGTGCCAGCTGCCACCGGGTCACAATTTTAAGCTCTGGAAACACCATATATTTT. Protein product: CASCHRVTILSSGNTIYF.

V and J are TRBV18 and TRBJ2-7; no definite D call. Germline CDR1 reads KGHSH; CDR2 reads LQKENI. V lost 0 bases to trimming and J lost 4 bases, with 7 bases between them. CDR3 size: 13 residues. CDR3 protein: CASSPPAGYEQYF. The CDR3 coding sequence is TGTGCCAGCTCACCACCTGCCGGTTACGAGCAGTACTTC. The full variable domain, with the rest looked up from reference TRBV18 and TRBJ2-7, is NAGVMQNPRHLVRRRGQEARLRCSPMKGHSHVYWYRQLPEEGLKFMVYLQKENIIDESGMPKERFSAEFPKEGPSILRIQQVVRGDSAAYFCASSPPAGYEQYFGPGTRLTVT.

V is TRBV11-2 and J is TRBJ2-1, with D tentatively TRBD2 (5 bases). The CDR3 extends over 14 amino acids. CDR1 and CDR2 from the germline V gene are SGHAT and FQNNGV. Trimming shortened V by 3 bases and J by 8 bases, and 14 bases separated the two germline ends. The CDR3 protein is CASSFRTRGYEQFF. CDR3 nucleotides: TGTGCCAGCAGCTTTAGGACTCGCGGGTATGAGCAGTTCTTC.

The chain couples TRBV6-5 to TRBJ2-7; D is ambiguous. Germline CDR1 and CDR2: MNHEY and SVGAGI. CDR3 length equals 13 residues. The V end was cut by 5 bases, the J end by 2 bases, with 10 bases between. The CDR3, as DNA: TGTGCCAGCAGTAATCGGGTGACCTACGAGCAGTACTTC. Translating it yields CASSNRVTYEQYF.